One and the same sample provided the 27 T cell receptor beta chains below, sequenced in a study of memory CD4+ T cells and cytomegalovirus serostatus (dated by TCRdb to the late 2010s). Library preparation was by the immunoSEQ multiplex PCR assay. TCRdb holds this immuneACCESS table with in-frame rearrangements only. Some clones are missing; in checked studies, unresolved V genes explain under half, and the rest has no known cause. The sample table contains under 75,000 clones; only one count was recorded for less than 85% of them. 0.5% to 0.55% of the sample is taken by the ten largest. A FACSAria II was used to sort memory CD4+ T cells, defined as single viable CD3+CD4+CD8-CD45RO+ cells. The source material was memory CD4+ T cells from blood. The source is an adult in good health and CMV-seronegative. Some clones in this sample may be carry-over from other donors' samples.

The chain uses TRBV10-3 and TRBJ2-7, with a weak D call TRBD1 (6 bases). CDR1 is ENHRY, CDR2 SYGVKD, per germline. V was trimmed by 6 bases and J by 5 bases, leaving 11 bases between them. The CDR3 sequence is 12 residues long. For the CDR3, the DNA is TGTGCCATCAGACCGACAGGAGACGAGCAGTACTTC. Translating gives CAIRPTGDEQYF.

This clone has a handful of counts. This chain joins TRBV28 and TRBJ1-2; D is undetermined. Trimming removed 6 bases at V and 4 bases at J, with 9 bases between. This CDR3 is built from 12 residues. Germline CDR1 and CDR2: MDHEN and SYDVKM. In DNA form, the CDR3 reads TGTGCCAGCAGCCCCAATATCTATGGCTACACCTTC. Amino acid sequence: CASSPNIYGYTF.

V is TRBV29-1 and J is TRBJ2-3; D is possibly TRBD1 (5 bases). V lost 1 base and J 3 bases, leaving 14 bases between the germline ends. There are 15 residues in the CDR3. Looked up from germline, CDR1 is SQVTM and CDR2 is ANQGSEA. CDR3 DNA: TGCAGCGTTGAAGGGGGCTGGCAGGGAACAGATACGCAGTATTTT. It yields the protein CSVEGGWQGTDTQYF.

CDR3: CASSPESLTGELFF. The CDR3 nucleotides read TGTGCCAGCAGCCCCGAGAGCTTGACCGGGGAGCTGTTTTTT. The chain employs TRBV11-2 and TRBJ2-2; D unclear. V lost 5 bases, J lost 5 bases, and 12 bases lay in between. CDR3 length: 14 residues. Germline-derived CDR1 and CDR2 are SGHAT and FQNNGV.

This clone was picked up one time. This sequence joins TRBV4-2 and TRBJ2-5; D is perhaps TRBD1 or TRBD2 (5 bases each). The V gene lost 4 bases and the J gene lost 1 base, with 13 bases spanning the gap. Germline-derived CDR1 and CDR2 are LGHNA and YNFKEQ. The CDR3 totals 15 residues. The DNA for the CDR3 is TGTGCCAGCAGCCCCACCCGGGGCTTCCAAGAGACCCAGTACTTC. Its translation: CASSPTRGFQETQYF.

J is TRBJ1-6 and V is TRBV23-1, with a possible D match to TRBD1 (5 bases). TRBV23-1 is reported as an ORF; its role is uncertain. This CDR3 has 17 residues. The ends were cut back, 1 base at V and 7 bases at J, with 17 bases in the middle. The CDR3: CASSQYRGGGFNSPLHF. CDR3 nucleotides: TGCGCCAGCAGTCAATATCGGGGTGGGGGTTTCAATTCACCCCTCCACTTT.

The chain is built from TRBV5-1 and TRBJ2-2; D may match TRBD1 or TRBD2 (5 bases each). The CDR3 is made up of 15 amino acids. The germline gives CDR1 SGHRS, CDR2 YFSETQ. Deletions cut 3 bases from V and 4 bases from J, with 13 bases between. Here the CDR3 DNA reads TGCGCCAGCAGCTCAATGATGAGGGGCACCGGGGAGCTGTTTTTT. It encodes CASSSMMRGTGELFF.

The chain couples TRBV7-2 to TRBJ2-2; the match to TRBD1 covers 9 bases. Germline V gene sequence: CDR1 SGHTA, CDR2 FQGNSA. With 3 bases clipped from V and 4 bases from J, the junction kept 6 bases outside the gene matches. There are 16 residues in the CDR3. For the CDR3, the DNA is TGTGCCAGCAGCTTCCTGGGACAGGGAGGCACCGGGGAGCTGTTTTTT. As protein: CASSFLGQGGTGELFF.

The chain recombines TRBV5-4 with TRBJ2-7; D uncertain. CDR3 length: 15 amino acids. V was shortened by 0 bases and J by 2 bases, with 12 bases between the two germline ends. The germline CDR1 and CDR2 sequences are SGHNT and YYREEE (reference sequence). The CDR3 loop reads CASSLDPVKAYEQYF. DNA for the CDR3: TGTGCCAGCAGCTTGGACCCAGTTAAGGCCTACGAGCAGTACTTC.

Worth noting for this clone: A read error may produce the germline difference seen at one junction end. The V and J genes are TRBV20-1 and TRBJ2-7; possible D gene TRBD1, 5 bases. The CDR3 runs 11 residues. Looked up from germline, CDR1 is DFQATT and CDR2 is SNEGSKA (reference sequence). Written as DNA, the CDR3 is TGCAGTGCTAGAGATGGACACGAGCAGTGCTTC. Its protein is CSARDGHEQCF.

The chain joins TRBV6-1 to TRBJ2-7; 10 bases are a match to TRBD1. The CDR3 totals 15 residues. Germline CDR1 is MNHNS and CDR2 is SASEGT. V gave up 4 bases and J gave up 4 bases; unmatched junction bases: 7. CDR3 residues: CASSGGGQGWYEQYF. CDR3 nucleotides: TGTGCCAGCAGTGGAGGGGGACAGGGGTGGTACGAGCAGTACTTC.

V gene TRBV11-2 combines with J gene TRBJ1-2; no clear D gene. The V end was cut by 5 bases, the J end by 5 bases, with 9 bases between. Germline V gene data show CDR1 as SGHAT and CDR2 as FQNNGV. The CDR3 length is 12 residues. CDR3 protein: CASSRENYGYTF. CDR3 nucleotides: TGTGCCAGCAGCCGAGAAAATTATGGCTACACCTTC.

The CDR3 loop is CASSQALVGLTDTQYF. The CDR3 bases are TGCGCCAGCAGCCAGGCTCTTGTGGGGCTCACAGATACGCAGTATTTT. The chain recombines TRBV4-1 with TRBJ2-3; D might be TRBD1 (5 bases). Germline CDR1 is MGHRA and CDR2 is YSYEKL. The ends were cut back, 3 bases at V and 2 bases at J, with 15 bases in the middle. The CDR3 contains 16 residues.

This clone occurred a few times. The chain recombines TRBV21-1 with TRBJ2-7; the table gives TRBD1 as D, unverified against the DNA. TRBV21-1 is recorded as a pseudogene. The CDR3 has 17 residues. CDR3 nucleotides: TGTGCCAGCAGCACCCGGGCGCACTCGGGACAGGGGCGCGAGCAGTACTTC. Its protein product is CASSTRAHSGQGREQYF.

This rearrangement joins TRBV20-1 to TRBJ1-1, with D unclear. Per the germline V gene, CDR1 is DFQATT and CDR2 is SNEGSKA (reference sequence). The CDR3 is 11 residues long. CDR3 loop: CRRDLNTEAFF. The CDR3 DNA reads TGCAGAAGAGACCTGAACACTGAAGCTTTCTTT.

This chain uses TRBV29-1 with TRBJ1-1; weak D call: TRBD1 (5 bases). V was shortened by 4 bases and J by 4 bases, with 13 bases between the two germline ends. This CDR3 has 13 amino acids. Germline CDR1 is SQVTM and CDR2 is ANQGSEA. CDR3 DNA: TGCAGCGTTGGGTTTATTGGGGGCACTGAAGCTTTCTTT. Its translation is CSVGFIGGTEAFF. Filled out from reference TRBV29-1 and TRBJ1-1, the complete variable domain reads SAVISQKPSRDICQRGTSLTIQCQVDSQVTMMFWYRQQPGQSLTLIATANQGSEATYESGFVIDKFPISRPNLTFSTLTVSNMSPEDSSIYLCSVGFIGGTEAFFGQGTRLTVV.

The chain links TRBV21-1 to TRBJ1-2. TRBV21-1 is listed as a pseudogene. The CDR3 has 12 residues. The CDR3 DNA sequence: TGTGCCAGCAGCAAAGTGGGAGGGAAGTACACCTTC. It yields the protein CASSKVGGKYTF.

The V call is TRBV11-2, the J call TRBJ2-5; 7 bases line up with TRBD1. Germline trimming cut 5 bases from V and 5 bases from J; bases unmatched to any gene: 5. Per germline, CDR1 SGHAT and CDR2 FQNNGV. The CDR3 loop spans 13 amino acids. CDR3 protein: CASSPTGWETQYF. The CDR3 coding sequence is TGTGCCAGCAGCCCGACAGGGTGGGAGACCCAGTACTTC. Variable domain in full (rest from reference TRBV11-2 and TRBJ2-5): EAGVAQSPRYKIIEKRQSVAFWCNPISGHATLYWYQQILGQGPKLLIQFQNNGVVDDSQLPKDRFSAERLKGVDSTLKIQPAKLEDSAVYLCASSPTGWETQYFGPGTRLLVL.

Turning to this clone: Other DNA variants within this sample encode the same CDR3. The chain uses TRBV30 and TRBJ2-3; tentatively, D is TRBD1 (5 bases). This CDR3 contains 14 residues. Germline V gene sequence: CDR1 GTSNPN, CDR2 SVGIG (reference sequence). V lost 0 bases and J 2 bases, leaving 9 bases between the germline ends. The DNA for the CDR3 is TGTGCCTGGAGTGTGCCCAGGGCCACAGATACGCAGTATTTT. Residues: CAWSVPRATDTQYF.

This clone was counted a few times. This chain links TRBV2 with TRBJ2-3; D might be TRBD1 or TRBD2, each matching 6 bases. The germline V gene encodes CDR1 SNHLY and CDR2 FYNNEI. CDR3 length equals 15 residues. Trimming cost V 2 bases and J 7 bases, with 16 bases left between them. The CDR3 DNA follows: TGTGCCAGCAGTGAACGGGGGCTTGGGCCTAATACGCAGTATTTT. As protein: CASSERGLGPNTQYF.

The chain uses TRBV2 and TRBJ2-1; D unclear. CDR1 is SNHLY, CDR2 FYNNEI, per germline. The CDR3 is made up of 14 amino acids. Deletions cut 3 bases from V and 3 bases from J, with 9 bases between. CDR3 loop: CASSDGVGYNEQFF. In DNA, the CDR3 is TGTGCCAGCAGTGATGGTGTGGGCTACAATGAGCAGTTCTTC. Complete variable domain (other parts from reference TRBV2 and TRBJ2-1): EPEVTQTPSHQVTQMGQEVILRCVPISNHLYFYWYRQILGQKVEFLVSFYNNEISEKSEIFDDQFSVERPDGSNFTLKIRSTKLEDSAMYFCASSDGVGYNEQFFGPGTRLTVL.

The rearrangement joins TRBV5-6 to TRBJ2-5; 10 bases map to TRBD2. With 4 bases clipped from V and 3 bases from J, the junction kept 3 bases outside the gene matches. CDR3 length equals 14 residues. The germline CDR1 and CDR2 sequences are SGHDT and YYEEEE. The CDR3 nucleotides are TGTGCCAGCAGCCAAAGCGGGGGGGAAGAGACCCAGTACTTC. Residues: CASSQSGGEETQYF.

The chain recombines TRBV11-2 with TRBJ2-7; D remains unclear. Trimming stripped 4 bases from V and 3 bases from J, with 13 bases between. The V gene's germline CDR1 is SGHAT and CDR2 FQNNGV. This CDR3 has 14 amino acids. Here the CDR3 DNA reads TGTGCCAGCAGCTCTATAGTGGAACGCTACGAGCAGTACTTC. Its translation is CASSSIVERYEQYF.

The V call is TRBV5-1, the J call TRBJ2-7; a weak D match, TRBD2 (6 bases). This CDR3 is 14 amino acids long. Germline CDR1 and CDR2: SGHRS and YFSETQ. Between the trimmed V and J ends, which lost 0 bases and 4 bases, there was a span of 11 bases. The CDR3 protein is CASSLGREAYEQYF. The CDR3 region has the DNA TGCGCCAGCAGCTTGGGCAGGGAGGCATACGAGCAGTACTTC.

The V gene is TRBV11-2, the J gene TRBJ2-3, with D perhaps assigned TRBD1 or TRBD2 (6 bases each). CDR1 is SGHAT and CDR2 is FQNNGV in the germline V gene. The ends were cut back, 6 bases at V and 6 bases at J, with 19 bases in the middle. The CDR3 has 15 residues. The CDR3 nucleotides are TGTGCCAGCAGGAGAGCGGGTGTAAGGGGGGATACGCAGTATTTT. It yields the protein CASRRAGVRGDTQYF.

This rearrangement joins TRBV6-6 to TRBJ2-5, with D perhaps matching TRBD1 or TRBD2 (6 bases each). Per germline, CDR1 MNHNY and CDR2 SVGAGI (reference sequence). The CDR3 contains 14 residues. V was pared by 6 bases and J by 1 base, with 12 bases between. The CDR3 DNA reads as TGTGCCAGCAGCGAAGAGGGGGGCCAAGAGACCCAGTACTTC. It specifies CASSEEGGQETQYF.

This chain links TRBV5-4 with TRBJ2-6; 9 positions match TRBD2. This CDR3 has 17 residues. The trim removed 1 base at V and 3 bases at J, leaving 5 bases unmatched. Per the germline V gene, CDR1 is SGHNT and CDR2 is YYREEE (reference sequence). The DNA of the CDR3 is TGTGCCAGCAGCTTGTGGCGGGGGGGCTTTGGGGCCAACGTCCTGACTTTC. Its translation: CASSLWRGGFGANVLTF.